This entry lists 3 T cell receptor beta chains sequenced from one sample in a study of blood T cell repertoires in COVID-19. Using immunoSEQ multiplex PCR, the repertoire was profiled, and TCRdb retains in-frame clones only, with some absent. The profile shows about 490,000 clones, over 75% of them singletons. Sequenced: peripheral blood. The receptors stem from a human donor in a cohort sampled during active COVID-19.

The rearrangement uses TRBV3-1 (or the pseudogene TRBV3-2) and TRBJ2-5, with D possibly matching TRBD1 (6 bases). Deletions cut 0 bases from V and 5 bases from J, with 13 bases between. There are 15 residues in the CDR3. CDR1 and CDR2 (germline): LGHDT, YNNKEL (reference sequence). The CDR3 nucleotides are TGTGCCAGCAGCCAAGAGTTAGGGGGTGGCGAGACCCAGTACTTC. Translating it yields CASSQELGGGETQYF.

The genes are TRBV18 and TRBJ1-3, with a possible D match to TRBD1 (5 bases). This CDR3 spans 15 amino acids. Looked up from germline, CDR1 is KGHSH and CDR2 is LQKENI. V gave up 2 bases and J gave up 0 bases, with 8 bases separating them. Written as DNA, the CDR3 is TGTGCCAGCTCACCATTACAGGACTCTGGAAACACCATATATTTT. It codes for CASSPLQDSGNTIYF.

The chain carries TRBV6-5 and TRBJ1-1; no firm D call. This CDR3 spans 15 amino acids. In germline, CDR1 is MNHEY, CDR2 SVGAGI. Trimming took 0 bases from V and 0 from J, leaving 8 bases between them. As DNA, the CDR3 is TGTGCCAGCAGTTACTCGCGGCTGTTGAACACTGAAGCTTTCTTT. Residues: CASSYSRLLNTEAFF.